What follows are 3 T cell receptor beta chains derived from one specimen sequenced in a study of chemoradiotherapy in HPV16-positive cancers (dated by TCRdb to 2022 to 2024). The library was built by means of the immunoSEQ multiplex PCR assay. As stored in TCRdb, this immuneACCESS dataset retains in-frame rearrangements with V and J assigned. A fraction of the clones does not appear; measured against another copy, unresolved V genes explain less than half of the discrepancy, and the remainder lacks a known reason. This sample holds about 68,000 clones; 88% were observed only once. Jointly, the top ten make up 4% to 5% of the sample. The specimen was blood, collected from a patient who underwent chemoradiotherapy. Every receptor here comes from a human donor with HPV-associated anogenital cancer.

The gene calls are TRBV7-2 and TRBJ1-2; tentative D call: TRBD1 (6 bases). The germline CDR1 and CDR2 sequences are SGHTA and FQGNSA. V was pared by 4 bases and J by 2 bases, with 11 bases between. The CDR3 is 14 residues long. CDR3 in amino acids: CASSSKTGNYGYTF. The DNA for the CDR3 is TGTGCCAGCAGCTCGAAAACAGGGAACTATGGCTACACCTTC.

The rearrangement joins TRBV28 to TRBJ2-7, with 10 bases aligning to TRBD2. Germline CDR1 reads MDHEN; CDR2 reads SYDVKM. CDR3 length: 17 residues. Germline trimming cut 6 bases from V and 1 base from J; bases unmatched to any gene: 12. The CDR3 here is CASSDEPGTSDSYEQYF. As DNA, the CDR3 is TGTGCCAGCAGCGACGAGCCCGGGACTAGCGATTCCTACGAGCAGTACTTC.

V usage is TRBV28 and J usage is TRBJ2-5, with D unresolved. The J call could be wrong; TRBJ2-7 is a better fit for the DNA end. CDR1 MDHEN and CDR2 SYDVKM come from the germline V gene. The CDR3 is 14 amino acids. For the CDR3, the DNA is TGTGCCAGCAGTTTACTAGAAAGCTCCTACGAGCAGTACTTC. Amino acids: CASSLLESSYEQYF.